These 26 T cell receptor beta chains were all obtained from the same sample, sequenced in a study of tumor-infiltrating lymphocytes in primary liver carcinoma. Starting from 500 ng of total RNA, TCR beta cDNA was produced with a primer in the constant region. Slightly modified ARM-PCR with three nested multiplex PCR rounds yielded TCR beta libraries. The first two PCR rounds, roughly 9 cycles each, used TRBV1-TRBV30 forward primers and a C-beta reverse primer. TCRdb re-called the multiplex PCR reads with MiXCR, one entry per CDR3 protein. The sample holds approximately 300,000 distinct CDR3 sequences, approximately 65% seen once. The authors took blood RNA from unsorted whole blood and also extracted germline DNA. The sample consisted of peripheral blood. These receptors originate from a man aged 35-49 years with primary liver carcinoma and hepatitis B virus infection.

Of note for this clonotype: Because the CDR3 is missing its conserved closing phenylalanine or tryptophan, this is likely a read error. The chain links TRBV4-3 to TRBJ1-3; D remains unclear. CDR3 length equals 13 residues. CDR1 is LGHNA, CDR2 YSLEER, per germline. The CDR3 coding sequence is TGCGCCAGCAGCCCTTCCGCTGGATACACCATATATTCT. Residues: CASSPSAGYTIYS.

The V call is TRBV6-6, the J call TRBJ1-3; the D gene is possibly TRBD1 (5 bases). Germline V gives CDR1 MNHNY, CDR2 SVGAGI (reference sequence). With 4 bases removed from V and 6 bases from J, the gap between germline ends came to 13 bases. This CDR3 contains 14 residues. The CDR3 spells CASSCPPTENTIYF. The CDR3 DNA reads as TGTGCCAGCAGTTGCCCACCGACAGAAAACACCATATATTTT.

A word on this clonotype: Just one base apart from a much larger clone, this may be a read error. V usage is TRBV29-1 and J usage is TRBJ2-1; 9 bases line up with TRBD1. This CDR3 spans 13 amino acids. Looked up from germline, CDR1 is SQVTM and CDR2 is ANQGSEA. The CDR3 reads CRAPGQGVNEQFF. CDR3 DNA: TGCAGGGCTCCGGGACAGGGCGTTAATGAGCAGTTCTTC.

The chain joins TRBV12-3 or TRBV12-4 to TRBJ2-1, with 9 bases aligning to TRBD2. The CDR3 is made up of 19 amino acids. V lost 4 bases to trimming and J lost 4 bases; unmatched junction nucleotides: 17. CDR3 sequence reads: CASSSESPWAGGPYNEQFF. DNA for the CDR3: TGTGCCAGCAGTTCCGAGTCCCCTTGGGCGGGAGGGCCTTACAATGAGCAGTTCTTC.

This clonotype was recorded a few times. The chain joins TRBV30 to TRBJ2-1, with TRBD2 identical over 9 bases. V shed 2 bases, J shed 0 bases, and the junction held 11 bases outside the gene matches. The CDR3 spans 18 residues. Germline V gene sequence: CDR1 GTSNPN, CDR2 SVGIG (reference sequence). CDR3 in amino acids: CAWSTGKGSGSSYNEQFF. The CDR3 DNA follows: TGTGCCTGGAGTACCGGGAAGGGTAGCGGGAGCTCCTACAATGAGCAGTTCTTC.

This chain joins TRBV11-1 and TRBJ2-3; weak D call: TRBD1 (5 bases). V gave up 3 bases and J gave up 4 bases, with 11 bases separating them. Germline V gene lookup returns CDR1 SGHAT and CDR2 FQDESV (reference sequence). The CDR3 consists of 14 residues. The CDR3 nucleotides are TGTGCCAGCAGCTTTAGGGGCGGAGCAGATACGCAGTATTTT. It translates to CASSFRGGADTQYF.

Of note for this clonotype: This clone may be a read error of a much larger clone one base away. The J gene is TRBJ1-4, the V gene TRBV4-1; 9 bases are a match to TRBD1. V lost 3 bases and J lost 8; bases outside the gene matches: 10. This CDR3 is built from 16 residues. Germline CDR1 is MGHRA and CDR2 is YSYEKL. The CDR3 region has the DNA TGCGCCAGCAGCCATGTTCGGGGACAGGGCTACGAAAAACTGTTTTTT. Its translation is CASSHVRGQGYEKLFF.

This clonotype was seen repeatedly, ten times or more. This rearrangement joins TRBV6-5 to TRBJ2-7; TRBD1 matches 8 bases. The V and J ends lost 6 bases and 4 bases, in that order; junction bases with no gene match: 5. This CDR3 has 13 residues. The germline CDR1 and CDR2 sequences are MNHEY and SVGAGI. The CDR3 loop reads CASRYQGAYEQYF. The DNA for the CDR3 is TGTGCCAGCAGATATCAGGGGGCGTACGAGCAGTACTTC.

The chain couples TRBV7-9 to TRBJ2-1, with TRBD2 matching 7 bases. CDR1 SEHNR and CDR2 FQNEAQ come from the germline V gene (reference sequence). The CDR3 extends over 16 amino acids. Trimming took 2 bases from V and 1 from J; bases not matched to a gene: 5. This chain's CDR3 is CASSLSPAGSYNEQFF. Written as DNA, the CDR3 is TGTGCCAGCAGCTTATCTCCAGCGGGGTCCTACAATGAGCAGTTCTTC.

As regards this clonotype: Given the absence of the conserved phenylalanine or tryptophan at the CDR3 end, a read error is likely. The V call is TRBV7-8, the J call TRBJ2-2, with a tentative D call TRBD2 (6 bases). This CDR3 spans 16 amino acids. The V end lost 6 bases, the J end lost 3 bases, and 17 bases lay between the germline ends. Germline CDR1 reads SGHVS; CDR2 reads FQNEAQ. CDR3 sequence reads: CASSSAGRRDTGELFL. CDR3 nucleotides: TGTGCCAGCAGTTCTGCGGGGCGCAGAGACACCGGGGAGCTGTTTCTT.

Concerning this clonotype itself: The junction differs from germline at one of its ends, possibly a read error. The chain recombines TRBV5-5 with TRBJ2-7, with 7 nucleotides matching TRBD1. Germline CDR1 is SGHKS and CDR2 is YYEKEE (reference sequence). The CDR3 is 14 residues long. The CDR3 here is CVSSSGQEPYEQYF. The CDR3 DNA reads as TGTGTCAGCAGCTCCGGACAGGAGCCCTACGAGCAGTACTTC.

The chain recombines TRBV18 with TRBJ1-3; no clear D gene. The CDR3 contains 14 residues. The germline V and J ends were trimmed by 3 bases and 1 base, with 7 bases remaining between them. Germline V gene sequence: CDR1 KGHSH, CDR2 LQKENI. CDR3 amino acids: CASSPSASGNTIYF. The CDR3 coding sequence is TGTGCCAGCTCACCGAGCGCTTCTGGAAACACCATATATTTT.

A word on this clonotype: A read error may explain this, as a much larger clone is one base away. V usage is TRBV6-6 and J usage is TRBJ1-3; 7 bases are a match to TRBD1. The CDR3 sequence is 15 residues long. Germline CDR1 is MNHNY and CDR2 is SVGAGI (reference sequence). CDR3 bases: TGTGCCGGCAGTTCCCCAGGGACAGCTGGAAACACCATATATTTT. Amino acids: CAGSSPGTAGNTIYF.

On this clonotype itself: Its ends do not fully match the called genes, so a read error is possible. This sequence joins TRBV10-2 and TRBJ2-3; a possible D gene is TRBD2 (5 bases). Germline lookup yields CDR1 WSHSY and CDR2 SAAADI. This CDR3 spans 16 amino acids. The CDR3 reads CTSSVGLPRNTDTQYF. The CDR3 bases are TGCACCAGTAGTGTTGGACTCCCGAGAAACACAGATACGCAGTATTTT.

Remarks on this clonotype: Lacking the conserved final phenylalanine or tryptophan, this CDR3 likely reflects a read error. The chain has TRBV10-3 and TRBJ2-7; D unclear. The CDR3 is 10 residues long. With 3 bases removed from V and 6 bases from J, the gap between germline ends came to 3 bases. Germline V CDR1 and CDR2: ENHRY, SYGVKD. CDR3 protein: CAISDREQYY. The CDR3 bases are TGTGCCATCAGTGATCGCGAGCAGTACTAC.

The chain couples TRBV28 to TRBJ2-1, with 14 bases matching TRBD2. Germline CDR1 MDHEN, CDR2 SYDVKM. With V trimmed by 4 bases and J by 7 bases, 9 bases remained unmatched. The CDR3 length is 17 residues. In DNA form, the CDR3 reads TGTGCCAGCAGTTCGAATCCCGGGACTAGCGGGAGAAATGAGCAGTTCTTC. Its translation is CASSSNPGTSGRNEQFF.

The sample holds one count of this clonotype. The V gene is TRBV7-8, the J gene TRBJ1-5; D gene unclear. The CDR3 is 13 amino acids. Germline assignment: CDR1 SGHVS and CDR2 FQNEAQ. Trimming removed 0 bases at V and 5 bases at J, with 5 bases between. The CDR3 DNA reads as TGTGCCAGCAGCTTAGCGTCCGATCAGCCCCAGCATTTT. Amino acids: CASSLASDQPQHF.

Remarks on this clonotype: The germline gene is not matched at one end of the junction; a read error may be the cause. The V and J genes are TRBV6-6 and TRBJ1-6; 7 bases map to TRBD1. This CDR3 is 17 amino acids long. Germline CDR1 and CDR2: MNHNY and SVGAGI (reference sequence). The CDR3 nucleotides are TGTGCCAGCAGTTACTCAACCCGACAGGGCAACGAATCACGCCTCCACTTT. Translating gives CASSYSTRQGNESRLHF.

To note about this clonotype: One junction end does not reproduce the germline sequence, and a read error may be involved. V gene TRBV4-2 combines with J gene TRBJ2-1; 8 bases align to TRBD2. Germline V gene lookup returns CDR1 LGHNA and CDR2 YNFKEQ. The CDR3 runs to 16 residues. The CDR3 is CASSQRAGVPYNELFF. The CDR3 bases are TGTGCCAGCAGCCAAAGAGCGGGAGTGCCCTACAATGAGCTGTTCTTC.

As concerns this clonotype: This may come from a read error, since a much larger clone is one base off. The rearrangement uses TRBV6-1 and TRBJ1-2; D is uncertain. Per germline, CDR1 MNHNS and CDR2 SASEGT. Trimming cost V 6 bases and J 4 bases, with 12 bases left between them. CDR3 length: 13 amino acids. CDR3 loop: CASRSILGYGYTF. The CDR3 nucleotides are TGTGCCAGCAGATCCATCCTGGGCTATGGCTACACCTTC.

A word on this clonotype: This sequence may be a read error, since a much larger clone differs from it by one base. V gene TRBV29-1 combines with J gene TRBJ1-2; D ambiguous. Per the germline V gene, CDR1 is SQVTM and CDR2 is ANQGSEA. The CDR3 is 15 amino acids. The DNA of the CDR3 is TGCAACGTTGAAACCTCCCGAGGATACCTGGAAGGCTACACCTTC. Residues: CNVETSRGYLEGYTF.

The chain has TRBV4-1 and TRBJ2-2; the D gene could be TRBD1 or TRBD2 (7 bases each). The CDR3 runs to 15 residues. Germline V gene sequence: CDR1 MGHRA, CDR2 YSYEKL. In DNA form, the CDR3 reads TGCACTAGCAGCCTCCAGGGGGGGGGCTCCGGGGAGCTGTTTTTT. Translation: CTSSLQGGGSGELFF.

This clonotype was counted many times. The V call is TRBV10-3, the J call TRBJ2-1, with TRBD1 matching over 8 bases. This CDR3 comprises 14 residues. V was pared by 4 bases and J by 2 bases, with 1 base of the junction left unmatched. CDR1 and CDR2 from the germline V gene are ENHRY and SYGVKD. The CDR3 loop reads CAISGTGTYNEQFF. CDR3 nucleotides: TGTGCCATCAGTGGGACAGGGACCTACAATGAGCAGTTCTTC.

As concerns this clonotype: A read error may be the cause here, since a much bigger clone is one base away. CDR3 nucleotide sequence: TGTGCCATCAGTGAGACAGGGGTATCCAATCAGCCCCAGCATTTT. Translated, it gives CAISETGVSNQPQHF. V is TRBV10-3 and J is TRBJ1-5; 7 positions agree with TRBD1. V shed 2 bases, J shed 3 bases, and the junction held 4 bases outside the gene matches. Germline V CDR1 and CDR2: ENHRY, SYGVKD. The CDR3 runs 15 residues.

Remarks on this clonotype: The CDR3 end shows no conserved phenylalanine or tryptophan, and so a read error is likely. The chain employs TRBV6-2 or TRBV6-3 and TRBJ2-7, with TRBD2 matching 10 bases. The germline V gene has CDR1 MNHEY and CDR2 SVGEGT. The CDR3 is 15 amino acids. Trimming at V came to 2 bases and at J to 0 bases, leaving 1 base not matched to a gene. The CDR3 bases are TGTGCCAGCAGTTACCGACTAGCGGGCTCCTACGAGCAGTACTTA. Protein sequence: CASSYRLAGSYEQYL.

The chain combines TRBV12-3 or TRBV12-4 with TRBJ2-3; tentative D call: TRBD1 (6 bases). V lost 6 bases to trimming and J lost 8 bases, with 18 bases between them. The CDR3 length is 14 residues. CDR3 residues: CASRWGRGAVTQYF. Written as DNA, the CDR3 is TGTGCCAGCAGATGGGGGCGCGGCGCAGTTACGCAGTATTTT.